This entry lists 25 T cell receptor beta chains sequenced from one sample in a study of identical twins. TCRdb processed the 5' RACE reads anew with MiXCR; each CDR3 protein has one entry. This table has 280,000 or so distinct CDR3 sequences, approximately 8.5% appearing once. These sequences were also reported in another study, on yellow fever vaccine responses in identical twins.

Sequenced material: memory (CD45RO+) T cells sorted from blood. The receptors shown here come from a woman aged 18-29 years in good health.

This clonotype was seen repeatedly, ten times or more. V gene TRBV29-1 combines with J gene TRBJ2-3; 10 bases are shared with TRBD1. Germline V gene lookup returns CDR1 SQVTM and CDR2 ANQGSEA. The CDR3 totals 15 residues. After removal of 4 bases from V and 1 base from J, the junction contained 5 bases not matched to a gene. CDR3 nucleotide sequence: TGCAGCGTTGCATCCGGGACAGGGGGCACAGATACGCAGTATTTT. Amino acid sequence: CSVASGTGGTDTQYF.

The sample holds many counts of this clonotype. V gene TRBV24-1 combines with J gene TRBJ2-1; TRBD2 matches at 7 bases. Germline V CDR1 and CDR2: KGHDR, SFDVKD. This CDR3 has 15 residues. The J segment lost 8 bases and the V segment lost 1 base, leaving 7 bases of the junction unmatched. The CDR3 bases are TGTGCCACCAGTGATTTCGGCGGGAGCACCTATGAGCAGTTCTTC. This translates into CATSDFGGSTYEQFF.

This clonotype turned up a few times. J is TRBJ2-7 and V is TRBV7-8; D might be TRBD1 or TRBD2, each matching 5 bases. Germline lookup yields CDR1 SGHVS and CDR2 FQNEAQ. The length of the CDR3 is 12 residues. Trimming stripped 0 bases from V and 5 bases from J, with 5 bases between. CDR3 in DNA: TGTGCCAGCAGCTTAGCGGGGGACGAGCAGTACTTC. Its translation: CASSLAGDEQYF.

This clonotype was seen repeatedly, ten times or more. The chain couples TRBV12-3 or TRBV12-4 to TRBJ2-3; no definite D call. The CDR3 is 11 residues long. V was cut by 5 bases and J by 1 base, with 1 base left in between. The CDR3 DNA is TGTGCCAGCAGTCGCACAGATACGCAGTATTTT. Residues: CASSRTDTQYF.

The chain has TRBV20-1 and TRBJ1-1, with TRBD1 identical over 9 bases. V was clipped by 0 bases and J by 1 base; unmatched bases: 6. The CDR3 loop spans 16 amino acids. CDR1 and CDR2 from the germline V gene are DFQATT and SNEGSKA (reference sequence). CDR3 in DNA: TGCAGTGCTAGAGATCCCGGACAGGGGCCGAACACTGAAGCTTTCTTT. The encoded protein is CSARDPGQGPNTEAFF.

This clonotype showed up just a few times. The chain uses TRBV3-1 and TRBJ1-6, with TRBD1 as a possible D gene (6 bases). CDR3 length: 15 amino acids. With 1 base removed from V and 6 bases from J, the gap between germline ends came to 10 bases. From germline, CDR1 is LGHDT and CDR2 YNNKEL (reference sequence). The CDR3 is CASSQVRGANSPLHF. DNA of the CDR3: TGTGCCAGCAGCCAAGTCAGGGGTGCTAATTCACCCCTCCACTTT. The variable domain in full, completed from reference TRBV3-1 and TRBJ1-6, reads DTAVSQTPKYLVTQMGNDKSIKCEQNLGHDTMYWYKQDSKKFLKIMFSYNNKELIINETVPNRFSPKSPDKAHLNLHINSLELGDSAVYFCASSQVRGANSPLHFGNGTRLTVT.

This clonotype was detected only a few times. This chain links TRBV28 with TRBJ2-5, with D possibly TRBD2 on 6 matching bases. Germline CDR1 reads MDHEN; CDR2 reads SYDVKM. Trimming shortened V by 5 bases and J by 7 bases, and 14 bases separated the two germline ends. The CDR3 is made up of 13 amino acids. The CDR3 here is CASSTGLPTTQYF. The CDR3, as DNA: TGTGCCAGCAGTACGGGACTGCCCACGACCCAGTACTTC.

This clonotype came up many times. The chain uses TRBV20-1 and TRBJ2-1; D is ambiguous. This CDR3 is built from 13 residues. Germline CDR1 reads DFQATT; CDR2 reads SNEGSKA (reference sequence). V lost 6 bases and J 6 bases, leaving 15 bases between the germline ends. The CDR3 region is CSAAFWRFNEQFF. The DNA for the CDR3 is TGCAGTGCCGCCTTTTGGAGATTCAATGAGCAGTTCTTC.

The chain recombines TRBV7-9 with TRBJ1-1; TRBD1 might be the D (5 bases). This CDR3 has 14 residues. V was clipped by 7 bases and J by 4 bases, with 16 bases between them. Germline V lookup: CDR1 SEHNR, CDR2 FQNEAQ (reference sequence). The CDR3 reads CASTRSLGTTEAFF. Written as DNA, the CDR3 is TGTGCCAGCACAAGAAGTCTGGGGACCACTGAAGCTTTCTTT.

This clonotype was counted at least ten times. The chain links TRBV19 to TRBJ2-7; D is ambiguous. V was pared by 1 base and J by 0 bases, with 7 bases between. The CDR3 sequence is 14 residues long. Germline lookup yields CDR1 LNHDA and CDR2 SQIVND (reference sequence). CDR3 DNA sequence: TGTGCCAGTAGTATAGGACAACTCTCCTACGAGCAGTACTTC. Translating gives CASSIGQLSYEQYF.

The V and J genes are TRBV5-6 and TRBJ1-3; D call uncertain. The V gene's germline CDR1 is SGHDT and CDR2 YYEEEE. V lost 0 bases to trimming and J lost 8 bases, with 9 bases between them. This CDR3 region has 13 residues. The CDR3 sequence is CASSLEVGHTIYF. The CDR3 nucleotides read TGTGCCAGCAGCTTGGAAGTTGGCCACACCATATATTTT. Based on the CDR3 plus reference TRBV5-6 and TRBJ1-3, the full variable domain is DAGVTQSPTHLIKTRGQQVTLRCSPKSGHDTVSWYQQALGQGPQFIFQYYEEEERQRGNFPDRFSGHQFPNYSSELNVNALLLGDSALYLCASSLEVGHTIYFGEGSWLTVV.

This clonotype appeared many times. The CDR3 here is CASRLTETQYF. CDR3 coding DNA: TGTGCCAGCAGGCTTACGGAGACCCAGTACTTC. The chain recombines TRBV2 with TRBJ2-5; the D is unclear. The CDR3 length is 11 residues. The germline V gene has CDR1 SNHLY and CDR2 FYNNEI. The V gene lost 6 bases and the J gene lost 5 bases, with 7 bases spanning the gap.

This clonotype showed up just a few times. The J gene is TRBJ2-1, the V gene TRBV7-7; D possibly corresponds to TRBD2 (6 bases). Per the germline V gene, CDR1 is SSHAT and CDR2 is FNYEAQ (reference sequence). Trimming pared 5 bases from V and 9 bases from J, leaving 14 bases between. This CDR3 has 13 amino acids. The CDR3 nucleotides are TGTGCCAGCAGCCCACCTTGGGGAGGTGAGCAGTTCTTC. This gives the protein CASSPPWGGEQFF. Drawing the rest from reference TRBV7-7 and TRBJ2-1, the complete variable domain is GAGVSQSPRYKVTKRGQDVTLRCDPISSHATLYWYQQALGQGPEFLTYFNYEAQPDKSGLPSDRFSAERPEGSISTLTIQRTEQRDSAMYRCASSPPWGGEQFFGPGTRLTVL.

The rearrangement joins TRBV5-4 to TRBJ2-7, with 7 positions matching TRBD1. CDR3 length: 16 amino acids. J gave up 3 bases and V 2 bases, and 11 bases lay outside the gene matches. From germline, CDR1 is SGHNT and CDR2 YYREEE (reference sequence). The CDR3 sequence is CASSFSRGPNNYEQYV. The DNA of the CDR3 is TGTGCCAGCAGCTTCAGTAGGGGGCCGAATAACTACGAGCAGTACGTC.

This clonotype has only a few counts. The rearrangement joins TRBV6-6 to TRBJ2-1; D is ambiguous. Germline V lookup: CDR1 MNHNY, CDR2 SVGAGI (reference sequence). The CDR3 is 11 amino acids. Trimming stripped 0 bases from V and 12 bases from J, with 6 bases between. The CDR3 here is CASSYSHWQFF. The CDR3 bases are TGTGCCAGCAGTTACTCCCATTGGCAGTTCTTC.

V usage is TRBV19 and J usage is TRBJ2-7; D may match TRBD1 or TRBD2 (7 bases each). This CDR3 contains 16 residues. Trimming removed 4 bases from V and 3 bases from J, with 19 bases in between. The germline V gene has CDR1 LNHDA and CDR2 SQIVND (reference sequence). This chain's CDR3 is CASSTRGGPLIYEQYF. The CDR3 nucleotides are TGTGCCAGTAGTACCAGGGGGGGCCCTCTGATCTACGAGCAGTACTTC.

With respect to this clonotype: The missing conserved phenylalanine or tryptophan at the end of this CDR3 makes a read error likely. The V and J genes are TRBV2 and TRBJ1-1; D not resolved. CDR3 length: 15 amino acids. The germline V and J ends were trimmed by 6 bases and 4 bases, with 18 bases remaining between them. CDR1 SNHLY and CDR2 FYNNEI come from the germline V gene. In nucleotides, the CDR3 is TGTGCCAGCAGCCCTCAGAGGGCTGCTGGCACTGAAGCTTTCCTT. This sequence encodes CASSPQRAAGTEAFL.

This clonotype was observed a few times. The chain is built from TRBV18 and TRBJ2-1; D remains ambiguous. V was trimmed by 3 bases and J by 0 bases, leaving 12 bases between them. CDR1 KGHSH and CDR2 LQKENI come from the germline V gene. The CDR3 covers 16 residues. The CDR3 DNA reads TGTGCCAGCTCACCCACTTCCCTGAGCTCCTACAATGAGCAGTTCTTC. It yields the protein CASSPTSLSSYNEQFF.

This clonotype was detected ten times or more. The chain recombines TRBV11-2 with TRBJ1-3; 7 bases align to TRBD1. CDR1 and CDR2 from the germline V gene are SGHAT and FQNNGV. The V gene end was trimmed by 1 base and the J gene end by 0 bases; junction bases not matched to a gene: 6. CDR3 length equals 17 residues. The CDR3 nucleotides are TGTGCCAGCAGCTTAGTCAGGGGGACAAGCTCTGGAAACACCATATATTTT. As protein: CASSLVRGTSSGNTIYF.

The V gene is TRBV25-1, the J gene TRBJ2-5; 7 bases fit TRBD2. Germline V CDR1 and CDR2: MGHDK, SYGVNS. The V and J ends lost 6 bases and 4 bases, in that order; junction bases with no gene match: 8. The CDR3 contains 14 residues. CDR3 in DNA: TGTGCCAGCAGCCAACGGGGGGTGCTAGAGACCCAGTACTTC. Its translation: CASSQRGVLETQYF.

This clonotype was found many times. The J gene is TRBJ1-1, the V gene TRBV20-1; TRBD1 is a possible D gene (5 bases). The CDR3 covers 17 residues. V lost 2 bases and J 0 bases, leaving 19 bases between the germline ends. CDR1 DFQATT and CDR2 SNEGSKA come from the germline V gene (reference sequence). CDR3 amino acids: CSARPIWGGSMNTEAFF. Here the CDR3 DNA reads TGCAGTGCTAGACCGATCTGGGGGGGAAGCATGAACACTGAAGCTTTCTTT.

This clonotype was seen ten or more times. This rearrangement joins TRBV10-3 to TRBJ2-3; TRBD2 matches 8 bases. V trimming: 7 bases; J trimming: 5 bases; junction bases outside the gene matches: 5. Germline V gives CDR1 ENHRY, CDR2 SYGVKD. The CDR3 loop spans 13 amino acids. CDR3 loop: CAINGAGVDTQYF. The CDR3 DNA follows: TGTGCCATCAATGGAGCGGGAGTAGATACGCAGTATTTT.

This clonotype has just a few counts. V is TRBV2 and J is TRBJ1-1; possibly TRBD1 for D (5 bases). Germline CDR1 and CDR2: SNHLY and FYNNEI. Deletions cut 8 bases from V and 5 bases from J, with 18 bases between. This CDR3 contains 14 residues. As DNA, the CDR3 is TGTGCCAGCCTAATTCAGGGTCAATTGACTGAAGCTTTCTTT. As protein: CASLIQGQLTEAFF. Supplemented by reference TRBV2 and TRBJ1-1, the full variable domain reads EPEVTQTPSHQVTQMGQEVILRCVPISNHLYFYWYRQILGQKVEFLVSFYNNEISEKSEIFDDQFSVERPDGSNFTLKIRSTKLEDSAMYFCASLIQGQLTEAFFGQGTRLTVV.

The chain has TRBV5-8 and TRBJ1-1, with 8 nucleotides matching TRBD1. This CDR3 contains 13 residues. Trimming took 4 bases from V and 10 from J; bases not matched to a gene: 9. In germline, CDR1 is SGHTS, CDR2 YDEGEE. The CDR3 protein is CASSNGQGMRAFF. CDR3 in DNA: TGTGCCAGCAGCAACGGACAGGGAATGAGAGCTTTCTTT.

This clonotype was seen only a few times. The gene calls are TRBV12-3 or TRBV12-4 and TRBJ2-1; perhaps TRBD1 as D (6 bases). Trimming removed 4 bases from V and 8 bases from J, with 12 bases in between. The CDR3 totals 13 residues. The CDR3 here is CASSWDTIYEQFF. Written as DNA, the CDR3 is TGTGCCAGCAGTTGGGACACTATTTATGAGCAGTTCTTC.